What follows are 17 T cell receptor beta chains derived from one specimen sequenced in a study of cytomegalovirus exposure and HLA in healthy donors. Generated by immunoSEQ multiplex PCR, the TCRdb table keeps only in-frame clones and is missing some. The sample consists of approximately 300,000 clones, roughly 88% of them appearing once. The sequenced sample consisted of PBMCs. The receptors originated from a woman under 30 in good health and CMV-seronegative.

This clone showed up just a few times. The rearrangement links TRBV28 to TRBJ2-7; 7 positions match TRBD1. The CDR3 loop spans 13 amino acids. The germline V gene has CDR1 MDHEN and CDR2 SYDVKM. V lost 7 bases and J lost 4; bases outside the gene matches: 7. The CDR3 loop is CASKNRGRYEQYF. The CDR3 DNA follows: TGTGCCAGCAAGAACAGGGGTCGATACGAGCAGTACTTC. Combining the CDR3 with reference TRBV28 and TRBJ2-7 gives the whole variable domain DVKVTQSSRYLVKRTGEKVFLECVQDMDHENMFWYRQDPGLGLRLIYFSYDVKMKEKGDIPEGYSVSREKKERFSLILESASTNQTSMYLCASKNRGRYEQYFGPGTRLTVT.

The CDR3 here is CASSPLIAVPNTGELFF. Written as DNA, the CDR3 is TGTGCCAGCAGCCCATTGATAGCGGTACCAAACACCGGGGAGCTGTTTTTT. The chain employs TRBV7-3 and TRBJ2-2, with D perhaps TRBD2 (6 bases). Per germline, CDR1 SGHTA and CDR2 FQGTGA. The CDR3 consists of 17 residues. The V end was cut by 5 bases, the J end by 2 bases, with 18 bases between.

As for this clone: This sample includes further DNA sequences coding for the same CDR3. The chain couples TRBV19 to TRBJ1-2; no definite D call. The V and J ends lost 1 base and 2 bases respectively, with 5 bases between them. This CDR3 comprises 13 residues. Germline lookup yields CDR1 LNHDA and CDR2 SQIVND (reference sequence). CDR3 in amino acids: CASSIVENYGYTF. CDR3 bases: TGTGCCAGTAGTATAGTCGAGAACTATGGCTACACCTTC.

The chain combines TRBV7-9 with TRBJ2-1; possibly TRBD1 for D (5 bases). V was clipped by 5 bases and J by 9 bases, with 20 bases between them. Looked up from germline, CDR1 is SEHNR and CDR2 is FQNEAQ (reference sequence). The CDR3 sequence is 15 residues long. CDR3 sequence (DNA): TGTGCCAGCAGCCAATTGGGCCAGGGTGGTGGTGAGCAGTTCTTC. This translates into CASSQLGQGGGEQFF.

The chain recombines TRBV7-3 with TRBJ2-7; D unresolved. CDR3 length equals 13 residues. Germline loops: CDR1 SGHTA, CDR2 FQGTGA. Deletions cut 1 base from V and 1 base from J, with 5 bases between. The CDR3 loop is CASSLSPSYEQYF. CDR3 coding DNA: TGTGCCAGCAGCTTAAGTCCGTCCTACGAGCAGTACTTC.

This clone was found a few times. J is TRBJ2-2 and V is TRBV29-1, with D hard to call. The V end lost 1 base, the J end lost 0 bases, and 6 bases lay between the germline ends. Per germline, CDR1 SQVTM and CDR2 ANQGSEA. The length of the CDR3 is 14 residues. The CDR3 region is CSVEARTNTGELFF. CDR3 nucleotides: TGCAGCGTTGAAGCTAGAACGAACACCGGGGAGCTGTTTTTT.

This clone was observed once. The chain couples TRBV2 to TRBJ2-1; weak D call: TRBD1 (6 bases). Germline CDR1 SNHLY, CDR2 FYNNEI. The CDR3 runs 13 residues. The V and J ends lost 4 bases and 9 bases respectively, with 13 bases between them. The chain's CDR3 is CASSAGVGGEQFF. The CDR3 bases are TGTGCCAGCAGTGCAGGGGTAGGTGGTGAGCAGTTCTTC.

As to this clone: This CDR3 fails to terminate in the conserved phenylalanine or tryptophan, so it likely reflects a read error. The limits of the CDR3 on the DNA are not certain, so only TCRdb's listed CDR3 is given. This chain connects TRBV5-7 to TRBJ2-7; the table assigns TRBD2, which was not confirmed against the DNA. TRBV5-7 falls under the ORF class, with uncertain function. The CDR3 adds up to 13 amino acids, both ends counted. The CDR3: CASSLWTSGRLEG.

CDR3 in amino acids: CASSYGTGSGELFF. Here the CDR3 DNA reads TGTGCCAGCAGTTACGGGACAGGGTCCGGGGAGCTGTTTTTT. This chain links TRBV6-5 with TRBJ2-2; 9 positions agree with TRBD1. The CDR3 totals 14 residues. Germline assignment: CDR1 MNHEY and CDR2 SVGAGI. Losses at the gene ends were 2 bases for V and 6 bases for J; bases not matched to a gene: 1.

The chain carries TRBV28 and TRBJ1-1; no firm D call. Trimming took 7 bases from V and 1 from J, leaving 4 bases between them. Germline V gene data show CDR1 as MDHEN and CDR2 as SYDVKM. CDR3 length equals 11 residues. For the CDR3, the DNA is TGTGCCAGCACTAAGAACACTGAAGCTTTCTTT. It is translated as CASTKNTEAFF.

This clone was recorded a few times. The V and J genes are TRBV6-6 and TRBJ1-3; 7 bases align to TRBD1. Germline lookup yields CDR1 MNHNY and CDR2 SVGAGI (reference sequence). V shed 0 bases and J 2 bases; nucleotides not matched to a gene: 1. This CDR3 comprises 15 residues. For the CDR3, the DNA is TGTGCCAGCAGTTACTCGAGGGGGCCTGGAAACACCATATATTTT. This codes for CASSYSRGPGNTIYF.

This clone was found once. The genes are TRBV28 and TRBJ2-1; a weak D match, TRBD2 (6 bases). This CDR3 spans 13 amino acids. V lost 8 bases and J lost 4, with 12 bases in between. Germline values: CDR1 MDHEN, CDR2 SYDVKM. As DNA, the CDR3 is TGTGCCAGCCACGGAGGACTATACAATGAGCAGTTCTTC. Translated, it gives CASHGGLYNEQFF.

V gene TRBV4-1 combines with J gene TRBJ1-5; D is unresolved. The V end was cut by 4 bases, the J end by 5 bases, with 18 bases between. CDR3 length: 16 residues. Germline V gene sequence: CDR1 MGHRA, CDR2 YSYEKL. CDR3 sequence (DNA): TGCGCCAGCAGCCCGCCACTGAGGCACCCGGATCAGCCCCAGCATTTT. Translation: CASSPPLRHPDQPQHF.

The genes are TRBV19 and TRBJ2-5; 7 bases match TRBD2. This CDR3 is built from 15 residues. CDR1 LNHDA and CDR2 SQIVND come from the germline V gene (reference sequence). Trimming removed 3 bases from V and 6 bases from J; junction bases left unmatched: 10. The DNA for the CDR3 is TGTGCCAGTAGTATCTCTCAGTGGGAGGGCCAGACCCAGTACTTC. Protein: CASSISQWEGQTQYF.

In nucleotides, the CDR3 is TGCAGCGTTGTGGGCTTCTACGAGCAGTACTTC. Translating gives CSVVGFYEQYF. The chain couples TRBV29-1 to TRBJ2-7; D ambiguous. Trimming shortened V by 4 bases and J by 3 bases, and 7 bases separated the two germline ends. The V gene's germline CDR1 is SQVTM and CDR2 ANQGSEA. CDR3 length: 11 residues.

In DNA form, the CDR3 reads TGTGCCAGCAGCTTAGTGGGGAGTAGCGGTTCCTACAATGAGCAGTTCTTC. Its protein product is CASSLVGSSGSYNEQFF. The genes are TRBV7-2 and TRBJ2-1, with a tentative D call TRBD2 (6 bases). Germline CDR1 is SGHTA and CDR2 is FQGNSA. This CDR3 region has 17 residues. V dropped 1 base and J dropped 1 base, with 14 bases sitting between them.

The chain joins TRBV11-1 to TRBJ2-5, with D possibly matching TRBD1 (5 bases). Between the trimmed V and J ends, which lost 1 base and 3 bases, there was a span of 9 bases. This CDR3 is built from 14 residues. Germline V lookup: CDR1 SGHAT, CDR2 FQDESV (reference sequence). The CDR3 loop is CASSLGTGEETQYF. Written as DNA, the CDR3 is TGTGCCAGCAGCTTAGGCACAGGTGAAGAGACCCAGTACTTC. Combining the CDR3 with reference TRBV11-1 and TRBJ2-5 gives the whole variable domain EAEVAQSPRYKITEKSQAVAFWCDPISGHATLYWYRQILGQGPELLVQFQDESVVDDSQLPKDRFSAERLKGVDSTLKIQPAELGDSAMYLCASSLGTGEETQYFGPGTRLLVL.